Sequencing of this T cell receptor (beta chain) was carried out in a study of STAT5B mutations in CD4+ large granular lymphocyte leukemia. V lost 3 bases, J lost 6 bases, and 5 bases stayed unmatched. This CDR3 region has 13 residues. Germline CDR1 is SGDLS and CDR2 is YYNGEE. Sequencing was performed with immunoSEQ multiplex PCR; in TCRdb, only in-frame clones are kept and a portion is missing. The data contain some 500 clones, roughly two thirds of them singletons. This clone turned up a few times. Specimen: PBMCs. This receptor was obtained from a woman between 45 and 65 years old with CD4+ T-cell large granular lymphocyte leukemia. This chain uses TRBV9 with TRBJ1-2, with 7 nucleotides matching TRBD1. Written as DNA, the CDR3 is TGTGCCAGCAGCGGTTATGGGACAGATGGCTACACCTTC. It yields the protein CASSGYGTDGYTF.